Below, 17 T cell receptor beta chains from the same sample are listed, as sequenced in a study of blood T cell repertoires in COVID-19. Sequencing was performed with immunoSEQ multiplex PCR; in TCRdb, only in-frame clones are kept and a portion is missing. The sample lists approximately 130,000 clones; approximately 85% were seen once. The sequencing sample was made of peripheral blood. Every receptor here comes from a human donor in a cohort sampled during active COVID-19.

The chain combines TRBV9 with TRBJ2-1, with 8 bases identical to TRBD2. Germline V gene data show CDR1 as SGDLS and CDR2 as YYNGEE. V lost 0 bases to trimming and J lost 1 base; unmatched junction nucleotides: 9. The CDR3 covers 18 residues. The CDR3 loop is CASSVATGAGASYNEQFF. In DNA, the CDR3 is TGTGCCAGCAGCGTAGCTACCGGAGCGGGAGCATCCTACAATGAGCAGTTCTTC.

The V gene is TRBV7-8, the J gene TRBJ1-1, with TRBD1 matching 7 bases. Germline V gene lookup returns CDR1 SGHVS and CDR2 FQNEAQ. The V segment lost 3 bases and the J segment 5 bases; nucleotides outside the gene matches: 3. This CDR3 has 13 amino acids. The CDR3 DNA reads TGTGCCAGCAGCTTCAGGGGGAATACTGAAGCTTTCTTT. Protein product: CASSFRGNTEAFF.

The table lists this clone with a count of one. This chain joins TRBV19 and TRBJ1-2; no clear D gene. Germline-derived CDR1 and CDR2 are LNHDA and SQIVND (reference sequence). This CDR3 is 14 amino acids long. Trimming took 1 base from V and 4 from J, leaving 10 bases between them. The CDR3: CASSIATRAYGYTF. CDR3 nucleotide sequence: TGTGCCAGTAGTATAGCTACCCGAGCCTATGGCTACACCTTC.

This chain connects TRBV19 to TRBJ2-1, with TRBD1 matching 9 bases. Germline CDR1 reads LNHDA; CDR2 reads SQIVND (reference sequence). This CDR3 is built from 17 residues. Trimming at V came to 5 bases and at J to 7 bases, leaving 15 bases not matched to a gene. The CDR3 sequence: CASSLLPGQGTPNEQFF. In nucleotides, the CDR3 is TGTGCCAGTAGTTTACTACCGGGACAGGGAACCCCTAATGAGCAGTTCTTC.

The CDR3 reads CASSVRDRAATNEKLFF. CDR3 nucleotide sequence: TGTGCCAGCAGCGTTAGGGACAGGGCCGCAACTAATGAAAAACTGTTTTTT. The chain joins TRBV9 to TRBJ1-4, with 9 positions matching TRBD1. V lost 2 bases, J lost 0 bases, and 5 bases stayed unmatched. There are 17 residues in the CDR3. In germline, CDR1 is SGDLS, CDR2 YYNGEE.

J is TRBJ1-2 and V is TRBV5-1; D perhaps matches TRBD1 (5 bases). Trimming took off 5 bases at V and 1 base at J, with 12 bases between the two ends. The CDR3 runs to 14 residues. Germline CDR1 SGHRS, CDR2 YFSETQ. CDR3 nucleotide sequence: TGCGCCAGCAGTCAAGCAGGGCTTAACTATGGCTACACCTTC. This translates into CASSQAGLNYGYTF.

The chain couples TRBV4-1 to TRBJ1-6, with a tentative D call TRBD1 (6 bases). Germline V lookup: CDR1 MGHRA, CDR2 YSYEKL. V was trimmed by 4 bases and J by 13 bases, leaving 17 bases between them. The CDR3 extends over 14 amino acids. CDR3 coding DNA: TGCGCCAGCAGCCCGGACGGACAGACATCTCCCCTCCACTTT. Translating gives CASSPDGQTSPLHF.

This rearrangement joins TRBV7-9 to TRBJ2-5, with TRBD1 as a possible D gene (5 bases). With 1 base removed from V and 2 bases from J, the gap between germline ends came to 8 bases. Germline CDR1 reads SEHNR; CDR2 reads FQNEAQ (reference sequence). The CDR3 totals 14 residues. In nucleotides, the CDR3 is TGTGCCAGCAGCTTAGTACAGGCGCAAGAGACCCAGTACTTC. Amino acids: CASSLVQAQETQYF.

The V and J genes are TRBV7-2 and TRBJ2-1, with TRBD1 identical over 9 bases. V lost 1 base, J lost 5 bases, and 9 bases stayed unmatched. The germline gives CDR1 SGHTA, CDR2 FQGNSA. The CDR3 totals 17 residues. CDR3 DNA: TGTGCCAGCAGCTTAGAGGCACAGGGGGCCTCGAACAATGAGCAGTTCTTC. This encodes CASSLEAQGASNNEQFF.

The chain has TRBV5-4 and TRBJ2-1, with TRBD2 matching over 9 bases. The junction had 3 bases not matched to a gene; V was cut back by 0 bases and J by 8 bases. CDR1 SGHNT and CDR2 YYREEE come from the germline V gene (reference sequence). The CDR3 runs to 14 residues. CDR3 loop: CASSLVLAGDEQFF. The CDR3 DNA is TGTGCCAGCAGCTTGGTCTTAGCGGGAGATGAGCAGTTCTTC.

V and J are TRBV29-1 and TRBJ1-1; D possibly corresponds to TRBD1 (6 bases). Per the germline V gene, CDR1 is SQVTM and CDR2 is ANQGSEA. V lost 5 bases and J 0 bases, leaving 16 bases between the germline ends. The CDR3 is 15 amino acids. CDR3 amino acids: CSVPSRGQLNTEAFF. DNA for the CDR3: TGCAGCGTTCCAAGTCGTGGACAGCTGAACACTGAAGCTTTCTTT.

The rearrangement uses TRBV28 and TRBJ1-2, with 9 bases lining up with TRBD1. The V segment lost 6 bases and the J segment 6 bases; nucleotides outside the gene matches: 14. Germline values: CDR1 MDHEN, CDR2 SYDVKM. This CDR3 spans 16 amino acids. CDR3 coding DNA: TGTGCCAGCAGCCCATCTTCCGGACAGGGGATCCATGGCTACACCTTC. Its protein product is CASSPSSGQGIHGYTF.

V and J are TRBV6-4 and TRBJ2-5, with a tentative D call TRBD1 (7 bases). This CDR3 has 16 residues. The germline V gene has CDR1 MRHNA and CDR2 SNTAGT. V lost 6 bases to trimming and J lost 5 bases, with 22 bases between them. The CDR3 region has the DNA TGTGCCAGCAGGACGGAGGAGGGGGCCTTATGGGAGACCCAGTACTTC. Protein product: CASRTEEGALWETQYF.

The gene calls are TRBV9 and TRBJ1-1; D perhaps matches TRBD1 (6 bases). This CDR3 spans 12 amino acids. Trimming cost V 3 bases and J 11 bases, with 14 bases left between them. Germline-derived CDR1 and CDR2 are SGDLS and YYNGEE. The CDR3 is CASSEPRTVAFF. The CDR3 nucleotides are TGTGCCAGCAGCGAGCCCAGGACAGTGGCTTTCTTT. Full variable domain (rest looked up from reference TRBV9 and TRBJ1-1): DSGVTQTPKHLITATGQRVTLRCSPRSGDLSVYWYQQSLDQGLQFLIQYYNGEERAKGNILERFSAQQFPDLHSELNLSSLELGDSALYFCASSEPRTVAFFGQGTRLTVV.

This clone was counted between two and nine times. The J gene is TRBJ1-2, the V gene TRBV5-5; D is perhaps TRBD1 (6 bases). The germline V gene has CDR1 SGHKS and CDR2 YYEKEE (reference sequence). V lost 4 bases and J lost 5, with 15 bases in between. This CDR3 comprises 14 residues. CDR3 DNA: TGTGCCAGCAGCCCCGGACCAAGGGGGTATGGCTACACCTTC. Translation: CASSPGPRGYGYTF.

This clone was seen just once. The V call is TRBV6-5, the J call TRBJ2-1, with D perhaps matching TRBD2 (6 bases). With 6 bases removed from V and 6 bases from J, the gap between germline ends came to 18 bases. The CDR3 consists of 15 residues. Germline assignment: CDR1 MNHEY and CDR2 SVGAGI. The chain's CDR3 is CASRVPGLKSNEQFF. CDR3 DNA: TGTGCCAGCAGGGTACCGGGACTTAAATCCAATGAGCAGTTCTTC.

This chain links TRBV12-5 with TRBJ2-1; tentative D call: TRBD1 (6 bases). This CDR3 contains 14 residues. Trimming took 1 base from V and 2 from J, leaving 6 bases between them. Germline V CDR1 and CDR2: LGHNT, FRNRAP. The chain's CDR3 is CASGLGQAYNEQFF. The CDR3 DNA reads as TGTGCTAGTGGTTTGGGACAGGCCTACAATGAGCAGTTCTTC.